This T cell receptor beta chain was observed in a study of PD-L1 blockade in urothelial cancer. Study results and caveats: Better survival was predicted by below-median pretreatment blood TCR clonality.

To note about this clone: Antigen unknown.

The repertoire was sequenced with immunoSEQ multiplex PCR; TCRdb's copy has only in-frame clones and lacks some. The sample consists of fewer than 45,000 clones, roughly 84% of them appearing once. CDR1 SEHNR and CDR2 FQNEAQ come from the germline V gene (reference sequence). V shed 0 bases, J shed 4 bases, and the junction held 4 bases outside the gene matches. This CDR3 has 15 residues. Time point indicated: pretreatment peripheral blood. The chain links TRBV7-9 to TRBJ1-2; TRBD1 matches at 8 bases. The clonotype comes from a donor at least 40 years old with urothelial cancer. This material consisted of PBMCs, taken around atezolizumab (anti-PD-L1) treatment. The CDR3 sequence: CASSLAGQATYGYTF. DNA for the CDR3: TGTGCCAGCAGCTTAGCGGGACAGGCTACCTATGGCTACACCTTC.